The clone carrying this TCR beta chain appeared a single time. This entry is derived from a study of blood T cell repertoires in COVID-19. The CDR3 is 14 amino acids. Germline CDR1 MNHEY, CDR2 SMNVEV (reference sequence). V lost 8 bases to trimming and J lost 0 bases; unmatched junction nucleotides: 4. Original analysis: The authors estimated nucleated cell counts from reference gene primer amplification. Clones were read by immunoSEQ multiplex PCR, and TCRdb kept only the in-frame ones, dropping some. V and J calls and clone size come straight from that table; D and trimming were deduced from the DNA. The data show roughly 140,000 clones, 84% seen once.

Sequenced sample: PBMCs or T cells enriched from blood (not recorded which). The source is a woman between 18 and 29 years old who had been exposed to COVID-19. The chain employs TRBV27 and TRBJ2-7, with 10 nucleotides matching TRBD2. The CDR3 reads CASSSGRPSYEQYF. CDR3 nucleotides: TGTGCCAGCTCTAGCGGGAGACCCTCCTACGAGCAGTACTTC.